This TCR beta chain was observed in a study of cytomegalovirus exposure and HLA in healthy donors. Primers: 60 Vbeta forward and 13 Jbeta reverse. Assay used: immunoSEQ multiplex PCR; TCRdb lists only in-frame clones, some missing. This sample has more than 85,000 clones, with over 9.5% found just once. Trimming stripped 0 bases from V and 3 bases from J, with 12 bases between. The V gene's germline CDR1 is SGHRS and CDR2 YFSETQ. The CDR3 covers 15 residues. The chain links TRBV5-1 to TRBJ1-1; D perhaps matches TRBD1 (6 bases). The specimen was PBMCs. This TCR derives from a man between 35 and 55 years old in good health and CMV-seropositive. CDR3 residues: CASSLAWGRDTEAFF. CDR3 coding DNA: TGCGCCAGCAGCTTGGCGTGGGGGCGGGACACTGAAGCTTTCTTT.